The clone carrying this TCR beta chain was seen a handful of times. Its matching antigen is unknown. The data originate from a study of T cells in Graves' hyperthyroidism and ophthalmopathy. Broader study findings: Blood also carried most thyroid clonotypes expanded above 0.001. The model's output predicted ophthalmopathy at a median of around 6.9 months prior to onset. A 13 V-J signature model discriminated ophthalmopathy versus stable hyperthyroidism.

The CDR3 is made up of 11 amino acids. Germline-derived CDR1 and CDR2 are SQVTM and ANQGSEA. Those with hyperthyroidism were 18 to 65 years old, newly diagnosed, and ill for under 2 months. Amplified TCR beta CDR3 regions came from RNA transcripts. HTBI primers were the set used in a first-round RT-PCR of the TCR CDR3. TCRdb independently ran MiXCR on the multiplex PCR reads; one entry per CDR3 protein. The sample records roughly 740,000 distinct CDR3 sequences, over 15% being singletons. The V gene is TRBV29-1, the J gene TRBJ1-1; D is unresolved. This receptor was taken from a man between 18 and 29 years old with Graves' hyperthyroidism. Sequencing input: blood. The CDR3 sequence is CRGGDNTEAFF. DNA of the CDR3: TGCAGGGGTGGTGATAACACTGAAGCTTTCTTT.